What follows are 25 T cell receptor beta chains derived from one specimen sequenced in a study of T-cell memory formation after mild COVID-19. Each CDR3 protein gets one entry after TCRdb re-called the 5' RACE reads with MiXCR. The sample yields hundreds of thousands of distinct CDR3 sequences, over 15% seen once. Sequenced sample: PBMCs or a T cell subset sorted from them (not recorded which). Receptor source: an adult woman who had mild COVID-19 (a few samples of this study predate the infection). Cell type and time point are not known.

This chain uses TRBV19 with TRBJ2-3; D not resolved. Germline V gene sequence: CDR1 LNHDA, CDR2 SQIVND (reference sequence). This CDR3 region has 13 residues. Trimming removed 1 base from V and 4 bases from J, with 6 bases in between. CDR3 in amino acids: CASSIVDADTQYF. CDR3 DNA sequence: TGTGCCAGTAGTATAGTAGATGCAGATACGCAGTATTTT.

This rearrangement joins TRBV5-1 to TRBJ2-6; 7 bases align to TRBD1. Germline CDR1 SGHRS, CDR2 YFSETQ. V lost 0 bases, J lost 4 bases, and 7 bases stayed unmatched. CDR3 length: 17 amino acids. The CDR3 reads CASSLEDRVPGANVLTF. The CDR3 DNA follows: TGCGCCAGCAGCTTGGAAGACAGGGTGCCCGGGGCCAACGTCCTGACTTTC. Filled out from reference TRBV5-1 and TRBJ2-6, the complete variable domain reads KAGVTQTPRYLIKTRGQQVTLSCSPISGHRSVSWYQQTPGQGLQFLFEYFSETQRNKGNFPGRFSGRQFSNSRSEMNVSTLELGDSALYLCASSLEDRVPGANVLTFGAGSRLTVL.

This clonotype was seen many times. This chain uses TRBV27 with TRBJ2-7; no reliable D call. Germline assignment: CDR1 MNHEY and CDR2 SMNVEV (reference sequence). The CDR3 loop spans 14 amino acids. With 2 bases removed from V and 2 bases from J, the gap between germline ends came to 10 bases. The CDR3 protein is CASSLKHETYEQYF. In nucleotides, the CDR3 is TGTGCCAGCAGTTTAAAGCATGAAACCTACGAGCAGTACTTC.

Only a few counts were recorded for this clonotype. The chain is built from TRBV7-2 and TRBJ2-2; the match to TRBD2 covers 8 bases. The CDR3 consists of 17 residues. J lost 3 bases, V lost 5 bases, and 11 bases had no gene match. CDR1 and CDR2 from the germline V gene are SGHTA and FQGNSA. The CDR3 sequence is CASSLRSGSGYTGELFF. CDR3 coding DNA: TGTGCCAGCAGCCTTAGGAGCGGGAGCGGGTACACCGGGGAGCTGTTTTTT.

The gene calls are TRBV20-1 and TRBJ1-1; D not resolved. The CDR3 length is 11 residues. V gave up 4 bases and J gave up 3 bases, with 6 bases separating them. The germline gives CDR1 DFQATT, CDR2 SNEGSKA (reference sequence). The CDR3 is CSAIFYTEAFF. The CDR3 DNA follows: TGCAGTGCTATATTTTACACTGAAGCTTTCTTT.

The chain has TRBV5-6 and TRBJ2-3, with unresolved D. The germline V gene has CDR1 SGHDT and CDR2 YYEEEE. Trimming pared 0 bases from V and 4 bases from J, leaving 12 bases between. The CDR3 is 15 residues long. This CDR3 is CASSLAGAPPDTQYF. CDR3 DNA: TGTGCCAGCAGCTTGGCTGGTGCACCACCAGATACGCAGTATTTT.

This clonotype was detected only a few times. As DNA, the CDR3 is TGTGCCAGCAGTCCCCAGGGGGGACTACCAAATGAGCAGTTCTTC. Its translation: CASSPQGGLPNEQFF. This rearrangement joins TRBV12-3 or TRBV12-4 to TRBJ2-1; D may match TRBD1 or TRBD2 (7 bases each). The V end lost 5 bases, the J end lost 7 bases, and 18 bases lay between the germline ends. The CDR3 loop spans 15 amino acids.

This chain uses TRBV6-5 with TRBJ1-1; D is unresolved. Germline CDR1 MNHEY, CDR2 SVGAGI. V was clipped by 3 bases and J by 2 bases, with 13 bases between them. The CDR3 contains 15 residues. The CDR3 coding sequence is TGTGCCAGCAGTTATCAGCGACAACTTAACACTGAAGCTTTCTTT. It is translated as CASSYQRQLNTEAFF.

This chain links TRBV5-1 with TRBJ1-4, with D possibly matching TRBD1 (6 bases). Germline V lookup: CDR1 SGHRS, CDR2 YFSETQ. The CDR3 totals 16 residues. V was trimmed by 3 bases and J by 0 bases, leaving 12 bases between them. The DNA of the CDR3 is TGCGCCAGCAGCTGGGGGCTCGATTCAACTAATGAAAAACTGTTTTTT. Amino acids: CASSWGLDSTNEKLFF. Together with reference TRBV5-1 and TRBJ1-4, the CDR3 gives the full variable domain: KAGVTQTPRYLIKTRGQQVTLSCSPISGHRSVSWYQQTPGQGLQFLFEYFSETQRNKGNFPGRFSGRQFSNSRSEMNVSTLELGDSALYLCASSWGLDSTNEKLFFGSGTQLSVL.

The chain employs TRBV4-2 and TRBJ1-1; 8 nucleotides line up with TRBD1. The V segment lost 6 bases and the J segment 10 bases; nucleotides outside the gene matches: 10. The CDR3 runs to 13 residues. Germline assignment: CDR1 LGHNA and CDR2 YNFKEQ. CDR3 nucleotide sequence: TGTGCCAGCAGTCACGGACAGGGCGGGGTAGCTTTCTTT. This sequence encodes CASSHGQGGVAFF.

The chain links TRBV7-3 to TRBJ2-1; D gene uncertain. V dropped 9 bases and J dropped 6 bases, with 9 bases sitting between them. This CDR3 contains 11 residues. Germline CDR1 reads SGHTA; CDR2 reads FQGTGA. This CDR3 reads CASGEANEQFF. The CDR3, as DNA: TGTGCCAGTGGTGAGGCCAATGAGCAGTTCTTC.

This chain connects TRBV6-5 to TRBJ2-1, with D maybe TRBD2 (5 bases). V gave up 2 bases and J gave up 3 bases, with 11 bases separating them. Germline V gene lookup returns CDR1 MNHEY and CDR2 SVGAGI. This CDR3 comprises 15 residues. The CDR3 DNA reads as TGTGCCAGCAGTTACGGGTCCGGAGGCTACAATGAGCAGTTCTTC. This encodes CASSYGSGGYNEQFF.

This chain connects TRBV5-6 to TRBJ2-2; TRBD1 matches at 7 bases. Germline trimming cut 1 base from V and 2 bases from J; bases unmatched to any gene: 5. CDR3 length: 16 residues. Germline V gene data show CDR1 as SGHDT and CDR2 as YYEEEE. The CDR3 coding sequence is TGTGCCAGCAGCTTGACAGGGGCCTATAACACCGGGGAGCTGTTTTTT. This codes for CASSLTGAYNTGELFF.

This clonotype was found a few times. J is TRBJ2-1 and V is TRBV5-1, with a possible D match to TRBD1 (5 bases). V lost 0 bases and J 0 bases, leaving 10 bases between the germline ends. The CDR3 length is 16 residues. Germline values: CDR1 SGHRS, CDR2 YFSETQ. CDR3 loop: CASSLAGHSSYNEQFF. As DNA, the CDR3 is TGCGCCAGCAGCTTGGCCGGACATAGCTCCTACAATGAGCAGTTCTTC. Filled out from reference TRBV5-1 and TRBJ2-1, the complete variable domain reads KAGVTQTPRYLIKTRGQQVTLSCSPISGHRSVSWYQQTPGQGLQFLFEYFSETQRNKGNFPGRFSGRQFSNSRSEMNVSTLELGDSALYLCASSLAGHSSYNEQFFGPGTRLTVL.

The chain joins TRBV6-1 to TRBJ1-2; unclear D gene. The CDR3 totals 15 residues. V was shortened by 7 bases and J by 0 bases, with 15 bases between the two germline ends. Per germline, CDR1 MNHNS and CDR2 SASEGT. CDR3 sequence: CASKEWVGSNYGYTF. The CDR3 bases are TGTGCCAGCAAGGAATGGGTAGGATCTAACTATGGCTACACCTTC.

This clonotype was seen only a few times. This rearrangement joins TRBV29-1 to TRBJ2-1; D gene uncertain. V dropped 7 bases and J dropped 5 bases, with 9 bases sitting between them. Germline loops: CDR1 SQVTM, CDR2 ANQGSEA. This CDR3 has 11 residues. CDR3 residues: CSGGYNNEQFF. For the CDR3, the DNA is TGCAGCGGAGGATATAACAATGAGCAGTTCTTC.

The CDR3 sequence: CATSDWTSSHGGGANVLTF. For the CDR3, the DNA is TGTGCCACCAGTGACTGGACTAGTTCCCATGGAGGTGGGGCCAACGTCCTGACTTTC. This chain connects TRBV24-1 to TRBJ2-6; 7 nucleotides align to TRBD2. CDR1 is KGHDR, CDR2 SFDVKD, per germline. This CDR3 comprises 19 residues. The junction had 14 bases not matched to a gene; V was cut back by 4 bases and J by 3 bases.

V is TRBV12-3 or TRBV12-4 and J is TRBJ1-1; the match to TRBD1 covers 9 bases. CDR3 size: 18 residues. V lost 6 bases to trimming and J lost 4 bases; unmatched junction nucleotides: 18. This chain's CDR3 is CASRALWTGEKGGTEAFF. CDR3 DNA sequence: TGTGCCAGCAGAGCCCTGTGGACAGGGGAAAAAGGGGGCACTGAAGCTTTCTTT.

The CDR3, as DNA: TGCAGTGCTACAGACAATATGAGGGGCTATGGCTACACCTTC. Translating gives CSATDNMRGYGYTF. V usage is TRBV20-1 and J usage is TRBJ1-2, with D perhaps matching TRBD1 (5 bases). Germline V gives CDR1 DFQATT, CDR2 SNEGSKA (reference sequence). The CDR3 has 14 amino acids. Between the trimmed V and J ends, which lost 4 bases and 4 bases, there was a span of 16 bases.

DNA of the CDR3: TGCAGTGCTAGAGAGTCGGGACTAGCGGGAGGACCCCCCTCCTACAATGAGCAGTTCTTC. This gives the protein CSARESGLAGGPPSYNEQFF. The rearrangement links TRBV20-1 to TRBJ2-1, with 15 bases that match TRBD2. CDR1 and CDR2 (germline): DFQATT, SNEGSKA (reference sequence). The CDR3 has 20 residues. The V and J ends lost 0 bases and 0 bases, in that order; junction bases with no gene match: 9.

The table lists this clonotype with a few counts. This rearrangement joins TRBV5-1 to TRBJ1-5, with TRBD1 as a possible D gene (6 bases). The CDR3 runs to 15 residues. V shed 0 bases and J shed 4 bases, with 11 bases lying between them. Germline assignment: CDR1 SGHRS and CDR2 YFSETQ. The CDR3 sequence: CASSLGTEVNQPQHF. The CDR3 DNA reads TGCGCCAGCAGCTTGGGGACAGAGGTGAATCAGCCCCAGCATTTT.

V is TRBV2 and J is TRBJ2-5, with 8 positions matching TRBD1. The germline V gene encodes CDR1 SNHLY and CDR2 FYNNEI. This CDR3 contains 13 residues. Trimming took 10 bases from V and 2 from J; bases not matched to a gene: 6. Here the CDR3 reads CANYDRGQETQYF. The CDR3 coding sequence is TGTGCCAATTACGACAGGGGTCAAGAGACCCAGTACTTC.

The chain carries TRBV9 and TRBJ2-1; 7 bases line up with TRBD1. CDR3 length equals 15 residues. The junction had 4 bases not matched to a gene; V was cut back by 0 bases and J by 4 bases. The V gene's germline CDR1 is SGDLS and CDR2 YYNGEE. The CDR3 DNA sequence: TGTGCCAGCAGCGTAGCGGGGACAGCTTACAATGAGCAGTTCTTC. It translates to CASSVAGTAYNEQFF.

This clonotype was detected a few times. The chain joins TRBV28 to TRBJ2-2, with TRBD1 identical over 7 bases. This CDR3 is 15 amino acids long. Germline assignment: CDR1 MDHEN and CDR2 SYDVKM. J was trimmed by 3 bases and V by 6 bases; bases with no gene match: 7. The CDR3 here is CASRPHGTDTGELFF. CDR3 coding DNA: TGTGCCAGCAGACCCCACGGGACAGACACCGGGGAGCTGTTTTTT.

This clonotype has just a few counts. The chain links TRBV20-1 to TRBJ1-1, with D perhaps matching TRBD1 (6 bases). CDR1 is DFQATT and CDR2 is SNEGSKA in the germline V gene (reference sequence). Trimming took 5 bases from V and 7 from J, leaving 23 bases between them. The CDR3 totals 15 residues. The chain's CDR3 is CSAYPRDTATLEAFF. As DNA, the CDR3 is TGCAGTGCTTACCCCCGGGACACGGCGACCCTTGAAGCTTTCTTT.